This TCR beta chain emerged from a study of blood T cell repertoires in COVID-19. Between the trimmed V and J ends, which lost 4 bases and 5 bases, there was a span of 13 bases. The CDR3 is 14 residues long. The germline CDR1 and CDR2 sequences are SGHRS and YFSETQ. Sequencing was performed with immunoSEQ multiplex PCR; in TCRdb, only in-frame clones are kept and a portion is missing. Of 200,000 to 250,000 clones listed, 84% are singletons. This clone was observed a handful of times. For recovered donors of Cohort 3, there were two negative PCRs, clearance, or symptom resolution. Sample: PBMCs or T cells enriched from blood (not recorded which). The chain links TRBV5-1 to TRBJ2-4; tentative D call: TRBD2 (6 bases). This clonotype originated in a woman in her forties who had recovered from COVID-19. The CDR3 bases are TGCGCCAGCAGCCTGGCGGGGATGGAAAACATTCAGTACTTC. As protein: CASSLAGMENIQYF.